These 27 T cell receptor beta chains came from one sample sequenced in a study of blood T cell repertoires in COVID-19. Some clones are missing from TCRdb's copy, which holds only in-frame ones; the method was immunoSEQ multiplex PCR. The sample holds 150,000 to 200,000 clones, around 76% seen once. The source material was PBMCs or T cells enriched from blood (not recorded which). These receptors all stem from a woman in her fifties or sixties with acute COVID-19.

The chain carries TRBV4-1 and TRBJ2-3, with 8 nucleotides matching TRBD2. Losses at the gene ends were 1 base for V and 3 bases for J; bases not matched to a gene: 9. Germline CDR1 and CDR2: MGHRA and YSYEKL. This CDR3 spans 17 amino acids. CDR3 loop: CASSQGGRGERTDTQYF. CDR3 nucleotide sequence: TGCGCCAGCAGCCAAGGGGGGCGGGGGGAGCGTACAGATACGCAGTATTTT.

This clone was seen more than once but under ten times. The chain employs TRBV12-3 or TRBV12-4 and TRBJ1-4; unclear D gene. V lost 4 bases and J lost 4, with 7 bases in between. The CDR3 spans 13 residues. This CDR3 is CASSWAGNEKLFF. The CDR3 coding sequence is TGTGCCAGCAGTTGGGCGGGTAATGAAAAACTGTTTTTT.

The chain carries TRBV9 and TRBJ2-5; 14 bases are shared with TRBD2. V was pared by 3 bases and J by 4 bases, with 8 bases of the junction left unmatched. Per the germline V gene, CDR1 is SGDLS and CDR2 is YYNGEE. The CDR3 runs 17 residues. The CDR3 DNA follows: TGTGCCAGCAGCGGAGGACTAGCGGGGGGTAGGGGAGAGACCCAGTACTTC. This gives the protein CASSGGLAGGRGETQYF.

J is TRBJ2-7 and V is TRBV6-5, with a possible D match to TRBD2 (6 bases). V was shortened by 6 bases and J by 0 bases, with 12 bases between the two germline ends. Germline CDR1 and CDR2: MNHEY and SVGAGI. CDR3 length: 14 amino acids. This CDR3 reads CASRPGGSSYEQYV. The DNA for the CDR3 is TGTGCCAGCAGGCCCGGAGGGAGCTCCTACGAGCAGTACGTC.

The gene calls are TRBV3-1 (or the pseudogene TRBV3-2) and TRBJ2-1, with D perhaps matching TRBD2 (6 bases). The germline CDR1 and CDR2 sequences are LGHDT and YNNKEL (reference sequence). V was trimmed by 0 bases and J by 9 bases, leaving 15 bases between them. The CDR3 consists of 15 residues. As DNA, the CDR3 is TGTGCCAGCAGCCAAGATTGGTCCCTGCGGGGTGAGCAGTTCTTC. It codes for CASSQDWSLRGEQFF.

The rearrangement uses TRBV4-3 and TRBJ2-7, with 8 nucleotides matching TRBD2. Germline loops: CDR1 LGHNA, CDR2 YSLEER. The V and J ends lost 0 bases and 2 bases, in that order; junction bases with no gene match: 6. The CDR3 covers 16 residues. The CDR3 loop is CASSQDRAGLAYEQYV. DNA of the CDR3: TGCGCCAGCAGCCAAGATCGGGCGGGACTAGCCTACGAGCAGTACGTC.

V usage is TRBV2 and J usage is TRBJ2-1; TRBD2 matches at 7 bases. Germline CDR1 reads SNHLY; CDR2 reads FYNNEI. Trimming took 8 bases from V and 8 from J; bases not matched to a gene: 12. This CDR3 comprises 14 residues. The CDR3 region has the DNA TGTGCCAGCTTTCAAAGCGGGGTGGGCGATGAGCAGTTCTTC. Amino acids: CASFQSGVGDEQFF.

The gene calls are TRBV29-1 and TRBJ2-5; D possibly corresponds to TRBD1 (7 bases). CDR1 and CDR2 (germline): SQVTM, ANQGSEA. CDR3 size: 16 residues. V lost 1 base and J lost 5, with 20 bases in between. CDR3 protein: CSVEGDSGLRGETQYF. CDR3 DNA: TGCAGCGTTGAAGGGGACAGCGGGCTAAGGGGGGAGACCCAGTACTTC.

The chain joins TRBV5-4 to TRBJ1-2; 7 positions match TRBD1. Germline V gene sequence: CDR1 SGHNT, CDR2 YYREEE (reference sequence). Trimming took 2 bases from V and 8 from J; bases not matched to a gene: 15. This CDR3 region has 16 residues. The CDR3 is CASSLGTETIGVGYTF. Written as DNA, the CDR3 is TGTGCCAGCAGCTTAGGGACAGAGACGATAGGGGTGGGCTACACCTTC.

This chain joins TRBV28 and TRBJ1-3; 8 nucleotides line up with TRBD1. This CDR3 is 15 amino acids long. Germline CDR1 MDHEN, CDR2 SYDVKM. V lost 7 bases, J lost 4 bases, and 9 bases stayed unmatched. The CDR3 DNA reads as TGTGCCAGCACGATCCCAGGGGGCGCCGGAAACACCATATATTTT. The encoded protein is CASTIPGGAGNTIYF.

This clone appeared a few times. The V call is TRBV6-4, the J call TRBJ2-2; weak D call: TRBD2 (6 bases). There are 16 residues in the CDR3. The V end lost 0 bases, the J end lost 0 bases, and 8 bases lay between the germline ends. Per germline, CDR1 MRHNA and CDR2 SNTAGT. The CDR3 coding sequence is TGTGCCAGCAGTGACTCGGGGGGTTCGAACACCGGGGAGCTGTTTTTT. Protein: CASSDSGGSNTGELFF.

The chain recombines TRBV7-8 with TRBJ2-5; 7 bases are a match to TRBD1. The ends lost 3 bases at V and 5 bases at J; junction bases unmatched: 12. This CDR3 contains 16 residues. Germline V gives CDR1 SGHVS, CDR2 FQNEAQ. CDR3 amino acids: CASSLRGTAVRETQYF. In DNA, the CDR3 is TGTGCCAGCAGCTTGCGTGGGACAGCCGTACGGGAGACCCAGTACTTC.

V and J are TRBV10-2 and TRBJ1-1; weak D call: TRBD1 (6 bases). This CDR3 contains 11 residues. The V gene's germline CDR1 is WSHSY and CDR2 SAAADI. The V end was cut by 8 bases, the J end by 3 bases, with 7 bases between. CDR3 in amino acids: CASRQDTEAFF. Here the CDR3 DNA reads TGCGCCAGCCGACAGGACACTGAAGCTTTCTTT.

The J gene is TRBJ2-1, the V gene TRBV27, with TRBD2 matching over 9 bases. Germline lookup yields CDR1 MNHEY and CDR2 SMNVEV (reference sequence). The CDR3 covers 15 residues. The junction had 7 bases not matched to a gene; V was cut back by 0 bases and J by 10 bases. This CDR3 is CASSLSSGGPREQFF. CDR3 DNA sequence: TGTGCCAGCAGTTTATCTAGCGGGGGCCCAAGGGAGCAGTTCTTC.

This clone was observed a few times. This sequence joins TRBV5-4 and TRBJ1-4; 9 bases are shared with TRBD1. This CDR3 comprises 13 residues. J was trimmed by 10 bases and V by 3 bases; bases with no gene match: 4. The germline V gene encodes CDR1 SGHNT and CDR2 YYREEE (reference sequence). The CDR3 protein is CASSSDRGRKLFF. Here the CDR3 DNA reads TGTGCCAGCAGCTCGGACAGGGGAAGAAAACTGTTTTTT.

The chain has TRBV7-2 and TRBJ2-2; D remains ambiguous. This CDR3 comprises 14 residues. The germline V gene has CDR1 SGHTA and CDR2 FQGNSA. V was shortened by 5 bases and J by 8 bases, with 15 bases between the two germline ends. The chain's CDR3 is CASSPVLVKGELFF. The CDR3 DNA is TGTGCCAGCAGCCCAGTCCTCGTAAAGGGGGAGCTGTTTTTT.

This chain joins TRBV7-2 and TRBJ2-1; 7 bases map to TRBD2. Trimming at V came to 7 bases and at J to 4 bases, leaving 10 bases not matched to a gene. The CDR3 is 15 amino acids. The germline CDR1 and CDR2 sequences are SGHTA and FQGNSA. The CDR3 spells CASTKPASGYNEQFF. The CDR3 coding sequence is TGTGCCAGCACGAAGCCGGCTAGCGGATACAATGAGCAGTTCTTC.

The J gene is TRBJ1-3, the V gene TRBV7-8; D not resolved. The germline gives CDR1 SGHVS, CDR2 FQNEAQ. Trimming shortened V by 11 bases and J by 0 bases, and 14 bases separated the two germline ends. There are 14 residues in the CDR3. The CDR3 loop is CAVSTEISGNTIYF. In nucleotides, the CDR3 is TGTGCCGTTTCTACAGAGATCTCTGGAAACACCATATATTTT.

CDR3 sequence reads: CASSYSGVFEQYV. Here the CDR3 DNA reads TGTGCCAGCAGTTATAGCGGGGTCTTCGAGCAGTACGTC. The rearrangement links TRBV12-3 or TRBV12-4 to TRBJ2-7; 8 bases agree with TRBD2. There are 13 residues in the CDR3. The V segment lost 4 bases and the J segment 6 bases; nucleotides outside the gene matches: 5.

This clone was seen a few times. Other DNA sequences in this sample translate to the same CDR3. The V call is TRBV5-4, the J call TRBJ2-2, with a tentative D call TRBD1 (6 bases). The CDR3 has 15 residues. V lost 0 bases and J 1 base, leaving 7 bases between the germline ends. From germline, CDR1 is SGHNT and CDR2 YYREEE (reference sequence). The DNA of the CDR3 is TGTGCCAGCAGCTTGGGACAGGTGAACACCGGGGAGCTGTTTTTT. This sequence encodes CASSLGQVNTGELFF.

The DNA of the CDR3 is TGTGCCAGCAGCCTCGTTTGGCCGGAGAATCAGCCCCAGCATTTT. Its protein is CASSLVWPENQPQHF. The gene calls are TRBV28 and TRBJ1-5; unclear D gene. This CDR3 has 15 residues. CDR1 is MDHEN, CDR2 SYDVKM, per germline. V was clipped by 6 bases and J by 4 bases, with 16 bases between them. The variable domain in full, completed from reference TRBV28 and TRBJ1-5, reads DVKVTQSSRYLVKRTGEKVFLECVQDMDHENMFWYRQDPGLGLRLIYFSYDVKMKEKGDIPEGYSVSREKKERFSLILESASTNQTSMYLCASSLVWPENQPQHFGDGTRLSIL.

The rearrangement uses TRBV10-2 and TRBJ2-5; D perhaps matches TRBD2 (5 bases). V dropped 6 bases and J dropped 5 bases, with 13 bases sitting between them. This CDR3 contains 13 residues. The germline V gene encodes CDR1 WSHSY and CDR2 SAAADI. The CDR3 region is CASRAGPGETQYF. The CDR3 DNA reads TGCGCCAGCAGGGCCGGGCCGGGGGAGACCCAGTACTTC.

This chain joins TRBV4-2 and TRBJ2-3; 9 bases line up with TRBD1. V shed 2 bases, J shed 4 bases, and the junction held 4 bases outside the gene matches. CDR3 length equals 15 residues. Germline CDR1 is LGHNA and CDR2 is YNFKEQ. The CDR3 loop is CASSQITGGSDTQYF. CDR3 sequence (DNA): TGTGCCAGCAGCCAAATTACAGGGGGCTCAGATACGCAGTATTTT.

The chain is built from TRBV12-5 and TRBJ2-1; weak D call: TRBD1 (7 bases). The V end lost 1 base, the J end lost 8 bases, and 15 bases lay between the germline ends. The CDR3 totals 15 residues. Germline CDR1 is LGHNT and CDR2 is FRNRAP. CDR3 nucleotide sequence: TGTGCTAGTGGTTTGGGGGCAGGGGGGATACATGAGCAGTTCTTC. Amino acid sequence: CASGLGAGGIHEQFF. Variable domain in full (rest from reference TRBV12-5 and TRBJ2-1): DARVTQTPRHKVTEMGQEVTMRCQPILGHNTVFWYRQTMMQGLELLAYFRNRAPLDDSGMPKDRFSAEMPDATLATLKIQPSEPRDSAVYFCASGLGAGGIHEQFFGPGTRLTVL.

The V gene is TRBV7-2, the J gene TRBJ1-6; D perhaps matches TRBD1 (5 bases). This CDR3 contains 16 residues. V gave up 1 base and J gave up 0 bases, with 7 bases separating them. CDR1 and CDR2 from the germline V gene are SGHTA and FQGNSA. The CDR3: CASSLDRSSYNSPLHF. CDR3 sequence (DNA): TGTGCCAGCAGCTTAGACAGGAGCTCCTATAATTCACCCCTCCACTTT.

The gene calls are TRBV19 and TRBJ1-6; D is ambiguous. The CDR3 is made up of 17 amino acids. Trimming cost V 0 bases and J 0 bases, with 9 bases left between them. Germline values: CDR1 LNHDA, CDR2 SQIVND (reference sequence). CDR3 sequence (DNA): TGTGCCAGTAGTATAGATTCGTCCAGCTCCTATAATTCACCCCTCCACTTT. Residues: CASSIDSSSSYNSPLHF.

The rearrangement links TRBV27 to TRBJ2-3; no definite D call. Trimming took off 1 base at V and 5 bases at J, with 7 bases between the two ends. The CDR3 has 13 amino acids. Germline CDR1 and CDR2: MNHEY and SMNVEV (reference sequence). Here the CDR3 reads CASSLFSGDTQYF. In DNA, the CDR3 is TGTGCCAGCAGTTTATTTTCCGGAGATACGCAGTATTTT.